One and the same sample provided the 13 T cell receptor beta chains below, sequenced in a study of blood T cell repertoires in COVID-19. Profiling relied on immunoSEQ multiplex PCR, and the TCRdb table lists in-frame clones only, not all of them. The profile shows some 170,000 clones, roughly 80% of them singletons. Input material: peripheral blood. Every receptor here comes from a woman aged 40 to 50 with COVID-19, enrolled during active disease.

This chain connects TRBV6-6 to TRBJ1-2; no firm D call. There are 11 residues in the CDR3. Trimming pared 10 bases from V and 5 bases from J, leaving 11 bases between. The germline gives CDR1 MNHNY, CDR2 SVGAGI (reference sequence). As DNA, the CDR3 is TGTGCCATTAGACACAGTTATGGCTACACCTTC. Translating it yields CAIRHSYGYTF.

The genes are TRBV6-5 and TRBJ1-6; 8 bases line up with TRBD1. This CDR3 comprises 15 residues. CDR1 and CDR2 (germline): MNHEY, SVGAGI. V shed 6 bases and J 5 bases; nucleotides not matched to a gene: 6. CDR3: CASRKDRGNNSPLHF. The CDR3 DNA follows: TGTGCCAGCAGAAAAGACAGGGGCAATAATTCACCCCTCCACTTT.

The chain recombines TRBV5-1 with TRBJ2-5; D is perhaps TRBD2 (6 bases). The CDR3 loop spans 14 amino acids. Germline loops: CDR1 SGHRS, CDR2 YFSETQ. V lost 0 bases to trimming and J lost 7 bases, with 13 bases between them. This CDR3 reads CASSLALEEGTQYF. Written as DNA, the CDR3 is TGCGCCAGCAGCTTGGCCTTGGAGGAGGGGACCCAGTACTTC.

The chain uses TRBV19 and TRBJ1-5; tentative D call: TRBD1 (5 bases). V dropped 1 base and J dropped 9 bases, with 16 bases sitting between them. The CDR3 consists of 15 residues. Germline V gives CDR1 LNHDA, CDR2 SQIVND (reference sequence). The chain's CDR3 is CASSIVVTGVGPQHF. The CDR3 DNA sequence: TGTGCCAGTAGTATAGTAGTCACGGGGGTCGGGCCCCAGCATTTT.

V and J are TRBV27 and TRBJ1-2, with 7 bases that match TRBD1. In germline, CDR1 is MNHEY, CDR2 SMNVEV (reference sequence). This CDR3 is built from 14 residues. V dropped 5 bases and J dropped 4; count of bases not matched to a gene: 7. This chain's CDR3 is CASSNTGVGYGYTF. DNA for the CDR3: TGTGCCAGCAGTAATACAGGGGTTGGCTATGGCTACACCTTC.

In its sample, this clone was seen once. The V gene is TRBV12-3 or TRBV12-4, the J gene TRBJ2-1; D may be TRBD2 (5 bases). V lost 0 bases and J lost 7, with 7 bases in between. This CDR3 is 13 amino acids long. The CDR3 loop is CASSLAPGNEQFF. CDR3 in DNA: TGTGCCAGCAGTTTAGCCCCGGGGAATGAGCAGTTCTTC.

The J gene is TRBJ1-1, the V gene TRBV6-1; D is unclear. V was clipped by 1 base and J by 1 base, with 4 bases between them. Germline CDR1 and CDR2: MNHNS and SASEGT. The CDR3 runs to 13 residues. The CDR3 sequence is CASSEGGNTEAFF. The CDR3 DNA follows: TGTGCCAGCAGTGAAGGAGGGAACACTGAAGCTTTCTTT.

The chain couples TRBV5-1 to TRBJ2-3; 16 bases are a match to TRBD2. The CDR3 is made up of 18 amino acids. Germline assignment: CDR1 SGHRS and CDR2 YFSETQ. Germline trimming cut 3 bases from V and 3 bases from J; bases unmatched to any gene: 7. The CDR3 region has the DNA TGCGCCAGCAGCTCGGGACTAGCGGGAGGGTTCAGAACAGATACGCAGTATTTT. The encoded protein is CASSSGLAGGFRTDTQYF. Full variable domain (remainder filled in from reference TRBV5-1 and TRBJ2-3): KAGVTQTPRYLIKTRGQQVTLSCSPISGHRSVSWYQQTPGQGLQFLFEYFSETQRNKGNFPGRFSGRQFSNSRSEMNVSTLELGDSALYLCASSSGLAGGFRTDTQYFGPGTRLTVL.

A remark on this clone: The sample has other DNA sequences that encode this CDR3 too. This chain links TRBV18 with TRBJ1-2; D might be TRBD1 (6 bases). CDR1 KGHSH and CDR2 LQKENI come from the germline V gene. CDR3 length: 13 amino acids. Trimming cost V 3 bases and J 6 bases, with 11 bases left between them. CDR3 region: CASSPSRGDGYTF. DNA for the CDR3: TGTGCCAGCTCACCTTCCAGGGGCGATGGCTACACCTTC.

CDR3: CASSSGQGIIPLHF. The CDR3 DNA is TGTGCCAGCAGTTCGGGGCAGGGGATTATTCCCCTCCACTTT. V and J are TRBV6-2 or TRBV6-3 and TRBJ1-6, with D possibly TRBD1 on 6 matching bases. V lost 4 bases to trimming and J lost 13 bases, with 17 bases between them. The CDR3 sequence is 14 residues long. The germline V gene encodes CDR1 MNHEY and CDR2 SVGEGT.

At least ten counts were recorded for this clone. This chain joins TRBV4-1 and TRBJ2-7; 10 bases are a match to TRBD1. Germline V gene lookup returns CDR1 MGHRA and CDR2 YSYEKL. The CDR3 is 16 amino acids. V shed 1 base and J 2 bases; nucleotides not matched to a gene: 5. The CDR3 bases are TGCGCCAGCAGCCAAGGGGGGGACAGGGGCGCCTACGAGCAGTACTTC. Its translation: CASSQGGDRGAYEQYF.

The chain recombines TRBV6-5 with TRBJ1-1; 8 nucleotides agree with TRBD1. The CDR3 consists of 15 residues. Germline V lookup: CDR1 MNHEY, CDR2 SVGAGI. Trimming cost V 8 bases and J 0 bases; bases outside gene matches: 8. The DNA for the CDR3 is TGTGCCAGCGTCCGGACAGGGTACATGAACACTGAAGCTTTCTTT. Its translation is CASVRTGYMNTEAFF.

The chain carries TRBV27 and TRBJ2-2; D not certain. Per the germline V gene, CDR1 is MNHEY and CDR2 is SMNVEV (reference sequence). The length of the CDR3 is 13 residues. Trimming removed 2 bases from V and 4 bases from J, with 5 bases in between. CDR3: CASSLVRTGELFF. The DNA of the CDR3 is TGTGCCAGCAGTTTAGTTCGCACCGGGGAGCTGTTTTTT.